This T cell receptor (beta chain) emerged from a study of control samples from healthy donors and cancer patients. V was cut by 7 bases and J by 5 bases, with 17 bases left in between. This CDR3 region has 13 residues. CDR1 and CDR2 from the germline V gene are SQVTM and ANQGSEA. Profiling relied on immunoSEQ multiplex PCR, and the TCRdb table lists in-frame clones only, not all of them. The sample includes approximately 130,000 clones, 80% to 90% of them seen just once. Material: blood. The gene calls are TRBV29-1 and TRBJ1-1; maybe TRBD1 (5 bases). The sequence derives from a man between 60 and 75 years old in good health. The CDR3 bases are TGCAGCGCTCGTCGGGGGGAGAGGACTGAAGCTTTCTTT. Its translation is CSARRGERTEAFF.